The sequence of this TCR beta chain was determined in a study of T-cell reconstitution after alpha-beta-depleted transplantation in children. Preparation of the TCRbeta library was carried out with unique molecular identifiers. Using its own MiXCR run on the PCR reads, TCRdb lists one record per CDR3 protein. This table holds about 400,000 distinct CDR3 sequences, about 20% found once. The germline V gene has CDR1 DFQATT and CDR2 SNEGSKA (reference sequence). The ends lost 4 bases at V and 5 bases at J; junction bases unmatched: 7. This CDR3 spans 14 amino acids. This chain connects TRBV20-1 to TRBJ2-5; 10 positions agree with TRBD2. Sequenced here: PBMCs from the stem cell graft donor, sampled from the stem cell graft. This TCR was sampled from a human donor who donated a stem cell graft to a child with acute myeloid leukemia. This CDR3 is CSATRGAGGETQYF. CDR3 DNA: TGCAGTGCTACCCGTGGAGCGGGAGGGGAGACCCAGTACTTC.